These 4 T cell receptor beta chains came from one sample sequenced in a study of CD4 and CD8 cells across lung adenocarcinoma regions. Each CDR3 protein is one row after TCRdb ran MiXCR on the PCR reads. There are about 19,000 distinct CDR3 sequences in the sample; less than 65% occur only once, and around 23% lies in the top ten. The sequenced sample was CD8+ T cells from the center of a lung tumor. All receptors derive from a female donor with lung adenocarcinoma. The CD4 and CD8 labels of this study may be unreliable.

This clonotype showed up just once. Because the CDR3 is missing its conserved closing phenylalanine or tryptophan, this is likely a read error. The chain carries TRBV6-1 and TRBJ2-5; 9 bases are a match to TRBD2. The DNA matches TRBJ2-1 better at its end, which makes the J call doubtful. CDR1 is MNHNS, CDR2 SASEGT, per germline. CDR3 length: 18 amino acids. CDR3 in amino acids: CASSEGVVAGGGQATQFS. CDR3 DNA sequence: TGTGCCAGCAGTGAAGGCGTTGTGGCGGGAGGGGGGCAAGCGACCCAGTTCTCG.

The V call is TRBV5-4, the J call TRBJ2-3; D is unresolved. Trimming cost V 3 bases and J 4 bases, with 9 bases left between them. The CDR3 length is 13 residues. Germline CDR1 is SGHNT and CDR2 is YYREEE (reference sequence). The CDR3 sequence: CASSSPSSDTQYF. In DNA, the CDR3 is TGTGCCAGCAGCTCACCATCTTCAGATACGCAGTATTTT.

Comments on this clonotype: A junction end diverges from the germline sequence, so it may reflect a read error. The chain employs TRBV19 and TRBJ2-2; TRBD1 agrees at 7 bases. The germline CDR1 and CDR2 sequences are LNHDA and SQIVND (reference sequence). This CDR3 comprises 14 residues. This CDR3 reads CASNRGGNTDTLYF. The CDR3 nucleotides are TGTGCCAGCAACAGGGGCGGCAACACCGATACGCTGTATTTT.

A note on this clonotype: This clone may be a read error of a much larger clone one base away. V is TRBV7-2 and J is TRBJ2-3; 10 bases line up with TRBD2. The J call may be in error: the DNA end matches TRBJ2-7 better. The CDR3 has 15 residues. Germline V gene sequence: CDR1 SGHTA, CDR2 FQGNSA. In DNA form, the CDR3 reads TGTGCCAGCAGCTTAAGTAGCGGGAGGTTAGGTGAGCAGTACTTC. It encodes CASSLSSGRLGEQYF.